The sequence of this TCR beta chain was determined in a study of control samples from healthy donors and cancer patients. Sequenced by immunoSEQ multiplex PCR; TCRdb stores in-frame clones only, minus some. The sample consists of tens of thousands of clones, 80% to 95% of them appearing once. The CDR3 is made up of 17 amino acids. V was cut by 5 bases and J by 3 bases, with 17 bases left in between. CDR1 SGHTA and CDR2 FQGNSA come from the germline V gene. The specimen sequenced was blood. The chain links TRBV7-2 to TRBJ1-6, with D unresolved. The clonotype comes from a woman between 50 and 59 years old in good health. The CDR3 loop reads CASSNRLDGVYNSPLHF. The CDR3 coding sequence is TGTGCCAGCAGCAACCGCCTCGACGGAGTCTATAATTCACCCCTCCACTTT.